These 15 T cell receptor beta chains were sequenced from one sample in a study of blood T cell repertoires in COVID-19. The data were produced by immunoSEQ multiplex PCR, yet TCRdb's version contains in-frame clones alone and is incomplete. The sample comprises about 240,000 clones, approximately 85% of which are singletons, and roughly 12% rests with the top ten. Sequenced sample: peripheral blood. All receptors come from a man older than 75 with acute or convalescent COVID-19.

This clone was counted only a few times. This chain joins TRBV6-2 or TRBV6-3 and TRBJ1-1, with TRBD1 as a possible D gene (5 bases). Germline loops: CDR1 MNHEY, CDR2 SVGEGT. CDR3 length: 11 residues. V lost 2 bases to trimming and J lost 11 bases, with 9 bases between them. This CDR3 is CASSYTGVAFF. The CDR3 coding sequence is TGTGCCAGCAGTTACACGGGGGTGGCTTTCTTT.

The rearrangement uses TRBV11-3 and TRBJ1-1; the D gene is possibly TRBD1 (6 bases). Trimming shortened V by 1 base and J by 4 bases, and 7 bases separated the two germline ends. Germline CDR1 is SGHNT and CDR2 is YENEEA. The CDR3 totals 13 residues. This CDR3 reads CASSLVGGTEAFF. The DNA for the CDR3 is TGTGCCAGCAGCTTAGTAGGGGGCACTGAAGCTTTCTTT.

This clone was detected once. The gene calls are TRBV28 and TRBJ1-5, with 9 nucleotides matching TRBD1. The ends lost 5 bases at V and 1 base at J; junction bases unmatched: 6. Germline V gene sequence: CDR1 MDHEN, CDR2 SYDVKM. CDR3 length equals 16 residues. CDR3: CASSPGQGFSNQPQHF. The CDR3 bases are TGTGCCAGCAGTCCGGGACAGGGTTTCAGCAATCAGCCCCAGCATTTT.

This chain uses TRBV14 with TRBJ1-1; unclear D gene. Trimming took off 4 bases at V and 1 base at J, with 7 bases between the two ends. The CDR3 sequence is 13 residues long. Germline V gene sequence: CDR1 SGHDN, CDR2 FVKESK. Here the CDR3 DNA reads TGTGCCAGCAGCCCGGACTGGAACACTGAAGCTTTCTTT. It yields the protein CASSPDWNTEAFF.

The rearrangement links TRBV6-2 or TRBV6-3 to TRBJ2-5; D is undetermined. CDR1 is MNHEY, CDR2 SVGEGT, per germline. Trimming took 2 bases from V and 2 from J, leaving 12 bases between them. CDR3 length: 15 amino acids. CDR3 in DNA: TGTGCCAGCAGTTACATCGAGTCCAGGCAAGAGACCCAGTACTTC. This translates into CASSYIESRQETQYF.

The CDR3, as DNA: TGTGCCAGCAGTTATCGAGTGGAAAACATTCAGTACTTC. Its protein is CASSYRVENIQYF. The genes are TRBV6-5 and TRBJ2-4; D remains ambiguous. With 3 bases removed from V and 5 bases from J, the gap between germline ends came to 8 bases. Germline V gene sequence: CDR1 MNHEY, CDR2 SVGAGI. CDR3 length equals 13 residues.

The V and J genes are TRBV28 and TRBJ1-2, with D unresolved. Germline loops: CDR1 MDHEN, CDR2 SYDVKM. This CDR3 has 15 residues. Trimming took 7 bases from V and 7 from J, leaving 22 bases between them. The CDR3 region is CASTQVRLLTGGYTF. The CDR3 bases are TGTGCCAGCACCCAAGTGAGACTGCTGACCGGTGGCTACACCTTC.

V usage is TRBV21-1 and J usage is TRBJ1-1. TRBV21-1 is designated a pseudogene. There are 16 residues in the CDR3. DNA of the CDR3: TGTGCCAGCAGCAAAGCGGGGGGGAAGCAGAACACTGAAGCTTTCTTT. Translated: CASSKAGGKQNTEAFF.

This sequence joins TRBV4-1 and TRBJ2-3, with D possibly being TRBD2 (6 bases). Trimming shortened V by 3 bases and J by 2 bases, and 12 bases separated the two germline ends. This CDR3 comprises 15 residues. Germline V gene data show CDR1 as MGHRA and CDR2 as YSYEKL. The CDR3 nucleotides are TGCGCCAGCAGCCAGGATCGGGGGACCACAGATACGCAGTATTTT. Amino acid sequence: CASSQDRGTTDTQYF.

This chain uses TRBV9 with TRBJ2-7, with 8 bases that match TRBD1. The CDR3 has 15 amino acids. From germline, CDR1 is SGDLS and CDR2 YYNGEE. V was pared by 2 bases and J by 9 bases, with 13 bases of the junction left unmatched. CDR3 loop: CASSVGWDRITGQYF. In nucleotides, the CDR3 is TGTGCCAGCAGCGTGGGCTGGGACAGGATCACTGGGCAGTACTTC.

The chain couples TRBV28 to TRBJ1-1, with 7 bases aligning to TRBD1. The CDR3 consists of 14 residues. Germline V gene lookup returns CDR1 MDHEN and CDR2 SYDVKM. The J segment lost 1 base and the V segment lost 6 bases, leaving 5 bases of the junction unmatched. CDR3 sequence reads: CASRLGQRNTEAFF. The CDR3 DNA sequence: TGTGCCAGCAGACTGGGACAGAGGAACACTGAAGCTTTCTTT. Full variable domain (missing parts from reference TRBV28 and TRBJ1-1): DVKVTQSSRYLVKRTGEKVFLECVQDMDHENMFWYRQDPGLGLRLIYFSYDVKMKEKGDIPEGYSVSREKKERFSLILESASTNQTSMYLCASRLGQRNTEAFFGQGTRLTVV.

V and J are TRBV19 and TRBJ1-5; 11 bases map to TRBD1. There are 16 residues in the CDR3. The germline CDR1 and CDR2 sequences are LNHDA and SQIVND (reference sequence). V was clipped by 5 bases and J by 8 bases; unmatched bases: 11. CDR3 sequence reads: CASSEPGTGGYEPQHF. The CDR3 DNA sequence: TGTGCCAGTAGTGAACCAGGGACAGGGGGTTATGAGCCCCAGCATTTT.

CDR3 DNA: TGCGCCAGCAGAGCTAACGCGGCCGGGGCTAACTATGGCTACACCTTC. Its translation: CASRANAAGANYGYTF. The genes are TRBV10-1 and TRBJ1-2, with D uncertain. The germline gives CDR1 WNHNN, CDR2 SYGVQD (reference sequence). CDR3 length equals 16 residues. The ends were cut back, 6 bases at V and 0 bases at J, with 17 bases in the middle.

The chain recombines TRBV5-1 with TRBJ1-5; a weak D match, TRBD1 (6 bases). The V end lost 4 bases, the J end lost 5 bases, and 10 bases lay between the germline ends. Germline CDR1 and CDR2: SGHRS and YFSETQ. The CDR3 is 13 residues long. The chain's CDR3 is CASSQDRDQPQHF. The CDR3 bases are TGCGCCAGCAGCCAGGACAGAGATCAGCCCCAGCATTTT.

V and J are TRBV4-3 and TRBJ2-7; no firm D call. Germline-derived CDR1 and CDR2 are LGHNA and YSLEER. V lost 0 bases and J 3 bases, leaving 6 bases between the germline ends. The CDR3 spans 13 residues. In DNA form, the CDR3 reads TGCGCCAGCAGCCAAGAAACTGGCTACGAGCAGTACTTC. This codes for CASSQETGYEQYF.